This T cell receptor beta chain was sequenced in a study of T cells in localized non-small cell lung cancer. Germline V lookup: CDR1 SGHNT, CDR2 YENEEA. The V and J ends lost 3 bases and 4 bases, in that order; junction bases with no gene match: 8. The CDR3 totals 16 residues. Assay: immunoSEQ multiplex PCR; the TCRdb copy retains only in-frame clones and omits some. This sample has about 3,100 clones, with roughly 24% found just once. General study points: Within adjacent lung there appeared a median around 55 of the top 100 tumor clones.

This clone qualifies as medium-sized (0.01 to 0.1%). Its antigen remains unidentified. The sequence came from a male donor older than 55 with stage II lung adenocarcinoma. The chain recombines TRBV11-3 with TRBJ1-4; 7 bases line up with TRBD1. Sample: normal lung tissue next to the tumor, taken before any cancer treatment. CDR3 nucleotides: TGTGCCAGCAGCTTGGTGCAGGGGGAGTGTAATGAAAAACTGTTTTTT. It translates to CASSLVQGECNEKLFF.